This T cell receptor beta chain stems from a study of siplizumab effects on memory and regulatory T cells. Study results and caveats: Alloreactive sequences traceable to unstimulated CD4+ memory cells declined significantly under siplizumab.

Around 9.6 x 10^4 TCR templates per sample were sequenced. TCRdb's copy holds only in-frame clones and misses some; the assay was immunoSEQ multiplex PCR. The table lists approximately 100,000 clones, just under 95% of them singletons, with approximately 1.4% in the top ten. In the case of this clone: What it binds is unknown.

CDR3 length: 14 amino acids. The ends were cut back, 0 bases at V and 3 bases at J, with 9 bases in the middle. Per the germline V gene, CDR1 is GTSNPN and CDR2 is SVGIG (reference sequence). This receptor was obtained from a human donor in good health. The material sequenced was non-Treg CD4+ T cells sorted from blood. This sequence joins TRBV30 and TRBJ1-5; D is unresolved. CDR3 coding DNA: TGTGCCTGGAGTGTAACGCAATTCAATCAGCCCCAGCATTTT. Translating it yields CAWSVTQFNQPQHF. Using reference TRBV30 and TRBJ1-5 for the parts outside the CDR3, the full variable domain is SQTIHQWPATLVQPVGSPLSLECTVEGTSNPNLYWYRQAAGRGLQLLFYSVGIGQISSEVPQNLSASRPQDRQFILSSKKLLLSDSGFYLCAWSVTQFNQPQHFGDGTRLSIL.